This T cell receptor beta chain was identified in a study of blood T cell repertoires in COVID-19 (TCRdb year 2020). Concerning the study at large: Samples from collaborators originated in the United States, Italy and Spain and spanned both the acute and convalescent phases of COVID-19. The material from the prospective study consisted of cDNA or gDNA derived from T cells, B-cell-depleted T cells, or PBMCs. The dataset comprised deeply sampled blood TCRbeta repertoires from subjects exposed to, actively infected with, or recovered from COVID-19. Where available, HLA class I and class II types were obtained from metadata supplied by the sample provider rather than from assay-based typing. The repertoires were released in a freely available public database intended as a resource for research on the immune response to SARS-CoV-2. Sample metadata almost always included a de-identified subject ID, COVID-19 status, age in years and sex. The samples were drawn from the first 160 participants of the ongoing ImmuneRACE study and from 1,254 subjects provided by 6 global collaborators. On the study overall, not on this receptor specifically: The quantity of clinical and demographic metadata differed by source and by participant and was supplied without curation.

Regarding this clone: The specificity of this receptor is unknown. Nothing much larger sits one base from this clone, and base qualities are not available.

TCRbeta CDR3 regions were amplified from genomic DNA using the immunoSEQ Assay, a bias-controlled multiplex PCR. The paper's processing steps were these. The number of nucleated cells in each sample was estimated from the amplification of reference gene primers within the assay. To quantify the absolute abundance of each unique TCRbeta CDR3 rearrangement, sequence reads were collapsed and filtered. Productive Simpson clonality was computed per sample as the square root of Simpson's diversity index over productive rearrangements. What TCRdb holds here is the immuneACCESS table cut down to in-frame rearrangements. Part of the clones is not present; checked against another copy, under half of the missing clones reflect an unresolved V gene, and the others are unexplained. The V and J calls and clone size are taken from that table; D and trimming were inferred from the DNA. For this sample the table gives 110,000 or so clones, of which roughly 80% were detected only once. 12% of the sample lies in the top ten.

Collaborating institutions collected whole blood in K2EDTA tubes following their own protocols. For TCRbeta analysis, collaborators shipped samples as frozen whole blood, isolated PBMCs, or DNA extracted from either of those sample types. Reading the germline V gene gives CDR1 SGHAT and CDR2 FQNNGV. V lost 6 bases and J lost 0 bases; the stretch between them is 9 bases long. The CDR3 has 15 amino acids, counting the end cysteine and phenylalanine. Only the CDR3 portion is preserved as DNA: 45 bases, with reading frame beginning at the first base. This TCR derives from a human donor in a cohort sampled during active COVID-19. This chain joins TRBV11-2 to TRBJ2-6; the D gene is perhaps TRBD1, from 5 matching bases. Sequenced material: peripheral blood. The DNA reads TGTGCCAGCAGTTTCCAGGGCTCTGGGGCCAACGTCCTGACTTTC. It is translated as CASSFQGSGANVLTF.